The 24 T cell receptor beta chains given below trace back to one sample, sequenced in a study of beta chain features in type 1 diabetes. Regarding the study as a whole: Among patients with Type 1 diabetes, TCRB CDR3s were moderately but significantly shorter in every one of the four CD4+ subsets.

Expressed TCRB transcripts were sequenced, since all the RNA that had been isolated was reverse transcribed. Sequencing was performed with immunoSEQ multiplex PCR; in TCRdb, only in-frame clones are kept and a portion is missing. Among roughly 730,000 clones listed, under 15% were seen once. Antigens of these TCRs are unknown. Sequencing was carried out using naive CD4+ T cells from blood. All receptors come from a man between 18 and 35 years old with type 1 diabetes.

This clone was detected only a few times. The chain links TRBV18 to TRBJ2-5, with TRBD1 matching over 7 bases. Per germline, CDR1 KGHSH and CDR2 LQKENI. The CDR3 is 15 amino acids. V was clipped by 8 bases and J by 1 base; unmatched bases: 10. This CDR3 is CASQDLQGTQETQYF. The DNA of the CDR3 is TGTGCCAGCCAAGACCTACAGGGGACCCAAGAGACCCAGTACTTC.

This clone was counted only a few times. The chain joins TRBV29-1 to TRBJ2-5, with 9 bases matching TRBD1. The germline V gene encodes CDR1 SQVTM and CDR2 ANQGSEA. Unmatched junction bases numbered 17, after V lost 5 bases and J lost 7 bases. CDR3 length: 16 residues. The DNA for the CDR3 is TGCAGCGTTCCCACGGATCGGACAGGGGCCGGTGGGACCCAGTACTTC. Encoded protein: CSVPTDRTGAGGTQYF.

This rearrangement joins TRBV27 to TRBJ2-3, with 10 bases lining up with TRBD2. Trimming cost V 5 bases and J 2 bases; bases outside gene matches: 4. Germline-derived CDR1 and CDR2 are MNHEY and SMNVEV (reference sequence). CDR3 length equals 15 residues. The CDR3 DNA reads TGTGCCAGCAGTCTACTAGCGGGAACCACAGATACGCAGTATTTT. Translation: CASSLLAGTTDTQYF.

The chain is built from TRBV5-4 and TRBJ2-7; 8 bases align to TRBD1. Germline V gene data show CDR1 as SGHNT and CDR2 as YYREEE (reference sequence). Unmatched junction bases numbered 6, after V lost 2 bases and J lost 2 bases. The CDR3 is 15 residues long. The CDR3 is CASSFGQGMAYEQYF. The CDR3 nucleotides read TGTGCCAGCAGCTTTGGACAGGGAATGGCCTACGAGCAGTACTTC.

In its sample, this clone was seen a few times. CDR3 DNA: TGTGCCAGCAGCTTTACAGGGGAAGTAGGCGAGCAGTACTTC. Protein product: CASSFTGEVGEQYF. This chain uses TRBV5-4 with TRBJ2-7; 7 bases fit TRBD1. This CDR3 is built from 14 residues. CDR1 and CDR2 (germline): SGHNT, YYREEE (reference sequence). J was trimmed by 6 bases and V by 2 bases; bases with no gene match: 8.

This chain links TRBV25-1 with TRBJ1-1; D unclear. This CDR3 comprises 13 residues. Germline CDR1 and CDR2: MGHDK and SYGVNS. V shed 0 bases and J shed 8 bases, with 10 bases lying between them. The CDR3 loop is CASSEYGLKEAFF. In DNA, the CDR3 is TGTGCCAGCAGTGAATATGGGCTCAAGGAAGCTTTCTTT. The full variable domain, in which reference TRBV25-1 and TRBJ1-1 provide the parts outside the CDR3, is EADIYQTPRYLVIGTGKKITLECSQTMGHDKMYWYQQDPGMELHLIHYSYGVNSTEKGDLSSESTVSRIRTEHFPLTLESARPSHTSQYLCASSEYGLKEAFFGQGTRLTVV.

The J gene is TRBJ2-1, the V gene TRBV6-1, with D maybe TRBD2 (5 bases). Trimming shortened V by 5 bases and J by 0 bases, and 11 bases separated the two germline ends. The germline CDR1 and CDR2 sequences are MNHNS and SASEGT. This CDR3 comprises 15 residues. CDR3 protein: CASSPDGGSYNEQFF. The CDR3 DNA reads TGTGCCAGCAGTCCTGACGGAGGCTCCTACAATGAGCAGTTCTTC.

V is TRBV10-3 and J is TRBJ2-3; either TRBD1 or TRBD2 may supply D (6 bases each). This CDR3 comprises 13 residues. Germline V gene sequence: CDR1 ENHRY, CDR2 SYGVKD. V lost 8 bases and J lost 4, with 13 bases in between. The DNA of the CDR3 is TGTGCCATCGGGGGGCAGGGGCCAGATACGCAGTATTTT. Translated: CAIGGQGPDTQYF.

The chain joins TRBV7-2 to TRBJ1-2, with D possibly being TRBD1 (5 bases). The CDR3 covers 16 residues. Germline CDR1 SGHTA, CDR2 FQGNSA. The V gene lost 3 bases and the J gene lost 2 bases, with 16 bases spanning the gap. CDR3 region: CASSLFSAGTNYGYTF. The CDR3 DNA reads TGTGCCAGCAGCTTGTTTTCGGCAGGGACGAACTATGGCTACACCTTC.

This sequence joins TRBV18 and TRBJ1-5; D might be TRBD1 (5 bases). Germline V gene lookup returns CDR1 KGHSH and CDR2 LQKENI. V was clipped by 6 bases and J by 7 bases, with 13 bases between them. This CDR3 is 13 amino acids long. The CDR3 sequence is CASSTGLWQPQHF. CDR3 nucleotides: TGTGCCAGCTCTACGGGGCTTTGGCAGCCCCAGCATTTT.

The rearrangement links TRBV28 to TRBJ2-1; D is possibly TRBD2 (6 bases). The CDR3 contains 12 residues. V shed 6 bases and J shed 10 bases, with 13 bases lying between them. Per germline, CDR1 MDHEN and CDR2 SYDVKM. Here the CDR3 reads CASSRPGVEQFF. The DNA of the CDR3 is TGTGCCAGCAGCCGGCCGGGGGTCGAGCAGTTCTTC.

This clone was detected only a few times. V gene TRBV7-2 combines with J gene TRBJ1-1; D unresolved. The CDR3 runs to 13 residues. Per germline, CDR1 SGHTA and CDR2 FQGNSA. V was pared by 5 bases and J by 5 bases, with 12 bases between. CDR3 amino acids: CASSPLRATEAFF. DNA of the CDR3: TGTGCCAGCAGCCCCCTAAGGGCTACTGAAGCTTTCTTT. The full variable domain, its missing parts supplied by reference TRBV7-2 and TRBJ1-1, is GAGVSQSPSNKVTEKGKDVELRCDPISGHTALYWYRQSLGQGLEFLIYFQGNSAPDKSGLPSDRFSAERTGGSVSTLTIQRTQQEDSAVYLCASSPLRATEAFFGQGTRLTVV.

This clone has only a few counts. The chain's CDR3 is CASSAFGQGGTDTQYF. The DNA for the CDR3 is TGTGCCAGCAGCGCCTTCGGACAGGGGGGCACAGATACGCAGTATTTT. This chain connects TRBV9 to TRBJ2-3, with TRBD1 matching over 10 bases. This CDR3 is built from 16 residues. After removal of 3 bases from V and 1 base from J, the junction contained 5 bases not matched to a gene. CDR1 is SGDLS and CDR2 is YYNGEE in the germline V gene.

The J gene is TRBJ1-4, the V gene TRBV25-1; no definite D call. The CDR3 covers 14 residues. Germline CDR1 is MGHDK and CDR2 is SYGVNS. V dropped 0 bases and J dropped 4 bases, with 6 bases sitting between them. The DNA for the CDR3 is TGTGCCAGCAGTGAATATCAATTTAATGAAAAACTGTTTTTT. This sequence encodes CASSEYQFNEKLFF. The full variable domain, with the rest looked up from reference TRBV25-1 and TRBJ1-4, is EADIYQTPRYLVIGTGKKITLECSQTMGHDKMYWYQQDPGMELHLIHYSYGVNSTEKGDLSSESTVSRIRTEHFPLTLESARPSHTSQYLCASSEYQFNEKLFFGSGTQLSVL.

This clone was detected only a few times. The chain recombines TRBV29-1 with TRBJ1-1; D possibly corresponds to TRBD1 (6 bases). Deletions cut 3 bases from V and 0 bases from J, with 8 bases between. The length of the CDR3 is 13 residues. The V gene's germline CDR1 is SQVTM and CDR2 ANQGSEA. CDR3 residues: CSVEAGVNTEAFF. The CDR3 region has the DNA TGCAGCGTTGAGGCAGGGGTGAACACTGAAGCTTTCTTT.

The CDR3 bases are TGTGCCAGCAGCCCCTGGGACAGGGGGCTGGGGAACACTGAAGCTTTCTTT. Translated, it gives CASSPWDRGLGNTEAFF. The rearrangement uses TRBV7-9 and TRBJ1-1, with TRBD1 matching over 12 bases. CDR3 length: 17 residues. Germline V gene data show CDR1 as SEHNR and CDR2 as FQNEAQ (reference sequence). Germline trimming cut 5 bases from V and 1 base from J; bases unmatched to any gene: 8.

This clone was observed a handful of times. The chain uses TRBV30 and TRBJ1-6; 8 bases agree with TRBD1. Germline trimming cut 1 base from V and 9 bases from J; bases unmatched to any gene: 8. The CDR3 loop spans 15 amino acids. Germline lookup yields CDR1 GTSNPN and CDR2 SVGIG (reference sequence). This CDR3 reads CAWSEGQGGVSPLHF. DNA for the CDR3: TGTGCCTGGAGTGAAGGACAGGGAGGGGTTTCACCCCTCCACTTT.

The rearrangement uses TRBV20-1 and TRBJ1-1, with D unresolved. The CDR3 runs 11 residues. The germline V gene encodes CDR1 DFQATT and CDR2 SNEGSKA (reference sequence). The CDR3 loop is CIGEPNTEAFF. CDR3 coding DNA: TGCATCGGGGAGCCGAACACTGAAGCTTTCTTT.

The CDR3 nucleotides are TGCGCCAGCAGCCCGACCCTAGCGGAACCTTCCTACGAGCAGTACTTC. It is translated as CASSPTLAEPSYEQYF. This rearrangement joins TRBV4-1 to TRBJ2-7; 7 positions match TRBD2. CDR1 is MGHRA, CDR2 YSYEKL, per germline. The CDR3 covers 16 residues. Trimming removed 4 bases from V and 1 base from J; junction bases left unmatched: 10.

The chain joins TRBV30 to TRBJ1-2; D is perhaps TRBD1 (5 bases). This CDR3 is 13 amino acids long. Trimming took 0 bases from V and 8 from J, leaving 13 bases between them. Germline-derived CDR1 and CDR2 are GTSNPN and SVGIG (reference sequence). Here the CDR3 reads CAWSVSQGEGYTF. DNA of the CDR3: TGTGCCTGGAGTGTGTCGCAGGGAGAGGGCTACACCTTC.

The chain uses TRBV14 and TRBJ1-1; D is perhaps TRBD1 (5 bases). Germline V gene lookup returns CDR1 SGHDN and CDR2 FVKESK. CDR3 length: 16 residues. V was trimmed by 0 bases and J by 11 bases, leaving 22 bases between them. The CDR3 nucleotides read TGTGCCAGCAGCCAAGACCGGGGGGTAGTAGGGGCTCGCGCTTTCTTT. The encoded protein is CASSQDRGVVGARAFF.

In its sample, this clone was seen a few times. The V and J genes are TRBV7-3 and TRBJ2-3; D not resolved. This CDR3 is 14 amino acids long. Germline assignment: CDR1 SGHTA and CDR2 FQGTGA. V gave up 3 bases and J gave up 1 base, with 8 bases separating them. The DNA for the CDR3 is TGTGCCAGCAGCTTGGGAAGGGGCACAGATACGCAGTATTTT. Protein sequence: CASSLGRGTDTQYF.

This clone was observed a few times. The chain couples TRBV4-1 to TRBJ2-5; maybe TRBD1 (6 bases). Trimming shortened V by 5 bases and J by 0 bases, and 13 bases separated the two germline ends. CDR1 is MGHRA, CDR2 YSYEKL, per germline. The CDR3 has 15 residues. CDR3 region: CASSTGTQYQETQYF. The CDR3, as DNA: TGCGCCAGCAGCACCGGGACACAGTACCAAGAGACCCAGTACTTC.

This clone has more than one count but fewer than ten. Other DNA variants within this sample encode the same CDR3. V is TRBV18 and J is TRBJ2-5; possibly TRBD1 for D (6 bases). The CDR3 extends over 14 amino acids. V shed 2 bases and J shed 1 base, with 8 bases lying between them. Germline V gene sequence: CDR1 KGHSH, CDR2 LQKENI. The CDR3 DNA is TGTGCCAGCTCACCAGGGACAACCCAAGAGACCCAGTACTTC. Translation gives CASSPGTTQETQYF.